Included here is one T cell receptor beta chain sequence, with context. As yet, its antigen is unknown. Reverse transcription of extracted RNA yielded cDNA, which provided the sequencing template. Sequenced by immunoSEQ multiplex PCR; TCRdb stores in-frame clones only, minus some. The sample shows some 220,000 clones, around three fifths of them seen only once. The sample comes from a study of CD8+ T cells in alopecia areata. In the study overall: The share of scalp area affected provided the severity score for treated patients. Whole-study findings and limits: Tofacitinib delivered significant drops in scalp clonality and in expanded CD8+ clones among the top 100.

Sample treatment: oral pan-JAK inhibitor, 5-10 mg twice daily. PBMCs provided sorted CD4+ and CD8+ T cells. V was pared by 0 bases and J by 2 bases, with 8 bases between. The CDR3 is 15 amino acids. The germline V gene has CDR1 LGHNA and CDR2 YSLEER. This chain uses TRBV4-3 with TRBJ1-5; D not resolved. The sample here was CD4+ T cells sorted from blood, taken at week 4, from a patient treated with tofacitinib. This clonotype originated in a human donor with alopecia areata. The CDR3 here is CASSQDRFGNQPQHF. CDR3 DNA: TGCGCCAGCAGCCAAGATAGGTTCGGCAATCAGCCCCAGCATTTT.